These 11 T cell receptor beta chains were sequenced from one sample in a study of blood T cell repertoires in COVID-19. The assay was immunoSEQ multiplex PCR, and TCRdb's table has in-frame clones only and misses some. The data hold roughly 220,000 clones, with roughly 90% observed a single time. Sequenced sample: PBMCs or T cells enriched from blood (not recorded which). These receptors were taken from a woman in her twenties or thirties who had recovered from COVID-19.

CDR3 nucleotides: TGTGCCAGCTCACCGAGGCATTCAGATACGCAGTATTTT. It specifies CASSPRHSDTQYF. This chain connects TRBV18 to TRBJ2-3; D is undetermined. The CDR3 runs to 13 residues. The germline V and J ends were trimmed by 3 bases and 4 bases, with 8 bases remaining between them. From germline, CDR1 is KGHSH and CDR2 LQKENI.

V usage is TRBV6-5 and J usage is TRBJ1-2; tentatively, D is TRBD1 (5 bases). Per germline, CDR1 MNHEY and CDR2 SVGAGI. Trimming pared 0 bases from V and 7 bases from J, leaving 15 bases between. CDR3 length: 15 residues. CDR3 nucleotide sequence: TGTGCCAGCAGTTACTCGAGTGCGGGGGGACCTGGCTACACCTTC. This sequence encodes CASSYSSAGGPGYTF.

The V call is TRBV3-1 (or the pseudogene TRBV3-2), the J call TRBJ1-1; TRBD1 might be the D (5 bases). This CDR3 is built from 15 residues. Per germline, CDR1 LGHDT and CDR2 YNNKEL (reference sequence). Trimming took 1 base from V and 5 from J, leaving 14 bases between them. CDR3 DNA sequence: TGTGCCAGCAGCCAAGTAGGTCGGAGGGGTACTGAAGCTTTCTTT. This sequence encodes CASSQVGRRGTEAFF.

This chain connects TRBV6-5 to TRBJ2-7; maybe TRBD1 (6 bases). Germline V lookup: CDR1 MNHEY, CDR2 SVGAGI. The CDR3 length is 12 residues. Trimming left V 7 bases short and J 3 bases short, with 10 bases between. The CDR3 reads CASKSGVYEQYF. The CDR3 DNA sequence: TGTGCCAGCAAATCAGGGGTCTACGAGCAGTACTTC.

The V call is TRBV11-2, the J call TRBJ2-1; D ambiguous. Trimming shortened V by 1 base and J by 7 bases, and 5 bases separated the two germline ends. CDR1 is SGHAT and CDR2 is FQNNGV in the germline V gene. The CDR3 consists of 12 residues. The CDR3 DNA reads as TGTGCCAGCAGCTTAGGGCGGAATGAGCAGTTCTTC. This gives the protein CASSLGRNEQFF. Full variable domain (outside the CDR3, taken from reference TRBV11-2 and TRBJ2-1): EAGVAQSPRYKIIEKRQSVAFWCNPISGHATLYWYQQILGQGPKLLIQFQNNGVVDDSQLPKDRFSAERLKGVDSTLKIQPAKLEDSAVYLCASSLGRNEQFFGPGTRLTVL.

In this sample, this clone turned up once. The rearrangement joins TRBV7-2 to TRBJ1-1, with D maybe TRBD1 (6 bases). V was clipped by 6 bases and J by 3 bases, with 14 bases between them. There are 14 residues in the CDR3. CDR1 is SGHTA, CDR2 FQGNSA, per germline. Here the CDR3 DNA reads TGTGCCAGCAGACAGGGAGCCGGATACACTGAAGCTTTCTTT. It specifies CASRQGAGYTEAFF.

The chain combines TRBV7-8 with TRBJ2-1; 10 positions match TRBD1. Germline lookup yields CDR1 SGHVS and CDR2 FQNEAQ. Trimming at V came to 2 bases and at J to 9 bases, leaving 4 bases not matched to a gene. This CDR3 has 14 amino acids. The CDR3 DNA sequence: TGTGCCAGCAGCTTACCGGGACAGGGGAGTGAGCAGTTCTTC. Protein product: CASSLPGQGSEQFF.

In nucleotides, the CDR3 is TGCGCCAGCAAGGGAAGCGGGGGGGCCACCGGGGAGCTGTTTTTT. It yields the protein CASKGSGGATGELFF. The chain uses TRBV4-3 and TRBJ2-2; 10 nucleotides agree with TRBD2. The CDR3 is made up of 15 amino acids. The ends lost 7 bases at V and 4 bases at J; junction bases unmatched: 6. Germline lookup yields CDR1 LGHNA and CDR2 YSLEER.

This chain joins TRBV5-4 and TRBJ1-2; D is perhaps TRBD1 (6 bases). The germline V gene has CDR1 SGHNT and CDR2 YYREEE (reference sequence). The CDR3 consists of 14 residues. V lost 4 bases, J lost 5 bases, and 15 bases lay in between. In nucleotides, the CDR3 is TGTGCCAGCAGCAGGACCCGGGGGGCGTATGGCTACACCTTC. It yields the protein CASSRTRGAYGYTF.

This clone showed up just a few times. The genes are TRBV5-3 and TRBJ1-3; D is unclear. TRBV5-3 is reported as an ORF; its role is uncertain. The CDR3 extends over 22 amino acids. With 2 bases removed from V and 0 bases from J, the gap between germline ends came to 30 bases. This CDR3 is CARSLAGNQASEASCSGNTIYF. The CDR3 nucleotides are TGTGCCAGAAGCTTAGCCGGGAATCAGGCGAGCGAGGCCTCCTGCTCTGGAAACACCATATATTTT.

The CDR3, as DNA: TGTGCCATCCTGGACAGTTGTAACTATGGCTACACCTTC. It specifies CAILDSCNYGYTF. The chain couples TRBV21-1 to TRBJ1-2; the table assigns TRBD1, which was not confirmed against the DNA. TRBV21-1 is flagged as a pseudogene. This CDR3 is 13 amino acids long.